The 20 T cell receptor beta chains below were found in one sample sequenced in a study of blood T cell repertoires in COVID-19. Clones were read by immunoSEQ multiplex PCR, and TCRdb kept only the in-frame ones, dropping some. The sample lists over 110,000 clones, over 70% occurring once. Input material: PBMCs or T cells enriched from blood (not recorded which). Source of these receptors: a man aged 55 to 69 who had recovered from COVID-19.

This clone was recorded only once. V is TRBV7-2 and J is TRBJ2-1; 8 positions agree with TRBD2. The CDR3 has 15 residues. CDR1 is SGHTA and CDR2 is FQGNSA in the germline V gene. With V trimmed by 1 base and J by 5 bases, 4 bases remained unmatched. CDR3 DNA: TGTGCCAGCAGCTTAGGTACAGCGGGGGACAATGAGCAGTTCTTC. It encodes CASSLGTAGDNEQFF.

V and J are TRBV19 and TRBJ2-4; no definite D call. Germline V lookup: CDR1 LNHDA, CDR2 SQIVND (reference sequence). The CDR3 length is 16 residues. The germline V and J ends were trimmed by 8 bases and 0 bases, with 17 bases remaining between them. The CDR3 DNA reads as TGTGCCAGTGGTCCTAGGCGCGAACTAGCCAAAAACATTCAGTACTTC. It encodes CASGPRRELAKNIQYF.

V usage is TRBV3-1 (or the pseudogene TRBV3-2) and J usage is TRBJ1-2; D is perhaps TRBD1 (5 bases). Between the trimmed V and J ends, which lost 2 bases and 6 bases, there was a span of 7 bases. The germline V gene encodes CDR1 LGHDT and CDR2 YNNKEL (reference sequence). The CDR3 loop spans 12 amino acids. The chain's CDR3 is CASSQLGDGYTF. The CDR3 nucleotides read TGTGCCAGCAGCCAACTAGGGGATGGCTACACCTTC.

The chain uses TRBV3-1 (or the pseudogene TRBV3-2) and TRBJ2-7; 7 bases match TRBD2. The V gene end was trimmed by 3 bases and the J gene end by 1 base; junction bases not matched to a gene: 6. The CDR3 contains 15 residues. The germline gives CDR1 LGHDT, CDR2 YNNKEL (reference sequence). The CDR3 bases are TGTGCCAGCAGCCATCATAGCGGGTCGTCCTACGAGCAGTACTTC. It encodes CASSHHSGSSYEQYF.

This clone was detected once. This chain connects TRBV15 to TRBJ1-1, with D hard to call. CDR1 and CDR2 (germline): LNHNV, YYDKDF (reference sequence). This CDR3 contains 14 residues. The germline V and J ends were trimmed by 0 bases and 3 bases, with 8 bases remaining between them. CDR3 sequence reads: CATSRDFADTEAFF. The CDR3 nucleotides read TGTGCCACCAGCAGAGATTTCGCGGACACTGAAGCTTTCTTT.

V is TRBV2 and J is TRBJ2-7; 8 bases are a match to TRBD1. CDR3 length: 13 amino acids. J lost 3 bases, V lost 7 bases, and 5 bases had no gene match. Germline CDR1 and CDR2: SNHLY and FYNNEI. The DNA of the CDR3 is TGTGCCAGCAACGGACAGGGAAACTACGAGCAGTACTTC. It is translated as CASNGQGNYEQYF.

The chain is built from TRBV20-1 and TRBJ2-3, with D tentatively TRBD2 (6 bases). CDR1 is DFQATT and CDR2 is SNEGSKA in the germline V gene (reference sequence). The CDR3 is made up of 17 amino acids. V lost 3 bases, J lost 5 bases, and 24 bases lay in between. CDR3 nucleotide sequence: TGCAGTGCTAGTCCATCCCTACAGGAGGGCCCGGTAGATACGCAGTATTTT. This translates into CSASPSLQEGPVDTQYF.

The genes are TRBV10-3 and TRBJ1-5, with 9 bases aligning to TRBD1. Trimming cost V 2 bases and J 0 bases; bases outside gene matches: 8. CDR3 length: 18 residues. CDR1 is ENHRY, CDR2 SYGVKD, per germline. CDR3 in amino acids: CAISEAGTGRFSNQPQHF. CDR3 nucleotides: TGTGCCATCAGTGAGGCGGGGACAGGGAGATTTAGCAATCAGCCCCAGCATTTT.

V is TRBV3-1 (or the pseudogene TRBV3-2) and J is TRBJ2-2; 9 nucleotides agree with TRBD2. The germline V gene has CDR1 LGHDT and CDR2 YNNKEL (reference sequence). V lost 6 bases to trimming and J lost 6 bases; unmatched junction nucleotides: 23. The CDR3 sequence is 20 residues long. CDR3 amino acids: CASRKSLPGVAGDFAGELFF. The CDR3 DNA reads as TGTGCCAGCAGGAAATCGCTGCCCGGGGTAGCGGGGGATTTTGCCGGGGAGCTGTTTTTT.

CDR3 nucleotides: TGTGCCAGTAGTATACGGGGGACAGGGAATGAAAAACTGTTTTTT. Its protein is CASSIRGTGNEKLFF. The V gene is TRBV19, the J gene TRBJ1-4, with TRBD1 matching over 9 bases. Germline V gives CDR1 LNHDA, CDR2 SQIVND (reference sequence). After removal of 2 bases from V and 5 bases from J, the junction contained 3 bases not matched to a gene. The CDR3 is 15 amino acids.

J is TRBJ1-3 and V is TRBV24-1; no definite D call. Germline loops: CDR1 KGHDR, CDR2 SFDVKD. This CDR3 is built from 10 residues. V lost 8 bases, J lost 7 bases, and 5 bases lay in between. DNA for the CDR3: TGTGCCACCAACCGGAACACCATATATTTT. It specifies CATNRNTIYF.

The chain carries TRBV28 and TRBJ1-1; possibly TRBD1 for D (6 bases). V shed 8 bases and J shed 4 bases, with 20 bases lying between them. The CDR3 length is 15 residues. Germline V CDR1 and CDR2: MDHEN, SYDVKM. This chain's CDR3 is CASGSAGVFGTEAFF. The CDR3 nucleotides are TGTGCCAGCGGGTCAGCAGGGGTCTTTGGCACTGAAGCTTTCTTT.

This clone appeared a single time. The chain joins TRBV7-9 to TRBJ1-1, with D perhaps matching TRBD1 (5 bases). The CDR3 runs to 13 residues. V gave up 3 bases and J gave up 4 bases, with 9 bases separating them. Germline CDR1 reads SEHNR; CDR2 reads FQNEAQ (reference sequence). The CDR3 is CASSFGATTEAFF. Here the CDR3 DNA reads TGTGCCAGCAGCTTTGGGGCGACCACTGAAGCTTTCTTT.

The chain uses TRBV27 and TRBJ2-3; the match to TRBD2 covers 12 bases. The CDR3 runs to 16 residues. V lost 7 bases, J lost 3 bases, and 8 bases stayed unmatched. Germline V gene lookup returns CDR1 MNHEY and CDR2 SMNVEV (reference sequence). CDR3 nucleotides: TGTGCCAGCACGCCTAGCGGGAGGGCCGGGACAGATACGCAGTATTTT. The encoded protein is CASTPSGRAGTDTQYF.

This chain connects TRBV5-1 to TRBJ2-3, with TRBD2 matching 15 bases. Germline assignment: CDR1 SGHRS and CDR2 YFSETQ. Losses at the gene ends were 5 bases for V and 4 bases for J; bases not matched to a gene: 2. The CDR3 spans 15 residues. The CDR3 here is CASRWTSGGADTQYF. DNA of the CDR3: TGCGCCAGCAGGTGGACTAGCGGGGGGGCAGATACGCAGTATTTT.

This clone has just a few counts. Here the CDR3 reads CASSRQQQGAGNTIYF. The CDR3 nucleotides read TGTGCCAGCAGCCGCCAACAACAGGGGGCTGGAAACACCATATATTTT. The rearrangement links TRBV3-1 (or the pseudogene TRBV3-2) to TRBJ1-3, with 8 bases matching TRBD1. V was pared by 4 bases and J by 2 bases, with 7 bases of the junction left unmatched. Germline V CDR1 and CDR2: LGHDT, YNNKEL (reference sequence). This CDR3 region has 16 residues.

The chain joins TRBV4-1 to TRBJ1-6, with unresolved D. V lost 4 bases to trimming and J lost 0 bases, with 13 bases between them. CDR1 is MGHRA and CDR2 is YSYEKL in the germline V gene. The CDR3 runs 17 residues. The chain's CDR3 is CASSRRTASSYNSPLHF. In DNA, the CDR3 is TGCGCCAGCAGCCGCAGGACTGCAAGCTCCTATAATTCACCCCTCCACTTT.

The chain combines TRBV6-6 with TRBJ2-4; tentatively, D is TRBD1 (6 bases). Germline lookup yields CDR1 MNHNY and CDR2 SVGAGI (reference sequence). There are 14 residues in the CDR3. V was pared by 2 bases and J by 1 base, with 6 bases between. CDR3 sequence: CASSYQGAKNIQYF. Here the CDR3 DNA reads TGTGCCAGCAGTTACCAGGGGGCCAAAAACATTCAGTACTTC.

The chain recombines TRBV7-8 with TRBJ2-1, with unresolved D. Trimming took 5 bases from V and 7 from J, leaving 18 bases between them. Germline V lookup: CDR1 SGHVS, CDR2 FQNEAQ. This CDR3 spans 15 amino acids. DNA for the CDR3: TGTGCCAGCAGCCCAACGGCCCAGCGTAGGAATGAGCAGTTCTTC. It is translated as CASSPTAQRRNEQFF.

The chain employs TRBV7-8 and TRBJ2-7, with a possible D match to TRBD1 (5 bases). The germline CDR1 and CDR2 sequences are SGHVS and FQNEAQ. The CDR3 loop spans 15 amino acids. Trimming removed 4 bases from V and 0 bases from J, with 13 bases in between. CDR3 coding DNA: TGTGCCAGCAGCTCTATGGCAGGGTCCTCCTACGAGCAGTACTTC. It translates to CASSSMAGSSYEQYF.